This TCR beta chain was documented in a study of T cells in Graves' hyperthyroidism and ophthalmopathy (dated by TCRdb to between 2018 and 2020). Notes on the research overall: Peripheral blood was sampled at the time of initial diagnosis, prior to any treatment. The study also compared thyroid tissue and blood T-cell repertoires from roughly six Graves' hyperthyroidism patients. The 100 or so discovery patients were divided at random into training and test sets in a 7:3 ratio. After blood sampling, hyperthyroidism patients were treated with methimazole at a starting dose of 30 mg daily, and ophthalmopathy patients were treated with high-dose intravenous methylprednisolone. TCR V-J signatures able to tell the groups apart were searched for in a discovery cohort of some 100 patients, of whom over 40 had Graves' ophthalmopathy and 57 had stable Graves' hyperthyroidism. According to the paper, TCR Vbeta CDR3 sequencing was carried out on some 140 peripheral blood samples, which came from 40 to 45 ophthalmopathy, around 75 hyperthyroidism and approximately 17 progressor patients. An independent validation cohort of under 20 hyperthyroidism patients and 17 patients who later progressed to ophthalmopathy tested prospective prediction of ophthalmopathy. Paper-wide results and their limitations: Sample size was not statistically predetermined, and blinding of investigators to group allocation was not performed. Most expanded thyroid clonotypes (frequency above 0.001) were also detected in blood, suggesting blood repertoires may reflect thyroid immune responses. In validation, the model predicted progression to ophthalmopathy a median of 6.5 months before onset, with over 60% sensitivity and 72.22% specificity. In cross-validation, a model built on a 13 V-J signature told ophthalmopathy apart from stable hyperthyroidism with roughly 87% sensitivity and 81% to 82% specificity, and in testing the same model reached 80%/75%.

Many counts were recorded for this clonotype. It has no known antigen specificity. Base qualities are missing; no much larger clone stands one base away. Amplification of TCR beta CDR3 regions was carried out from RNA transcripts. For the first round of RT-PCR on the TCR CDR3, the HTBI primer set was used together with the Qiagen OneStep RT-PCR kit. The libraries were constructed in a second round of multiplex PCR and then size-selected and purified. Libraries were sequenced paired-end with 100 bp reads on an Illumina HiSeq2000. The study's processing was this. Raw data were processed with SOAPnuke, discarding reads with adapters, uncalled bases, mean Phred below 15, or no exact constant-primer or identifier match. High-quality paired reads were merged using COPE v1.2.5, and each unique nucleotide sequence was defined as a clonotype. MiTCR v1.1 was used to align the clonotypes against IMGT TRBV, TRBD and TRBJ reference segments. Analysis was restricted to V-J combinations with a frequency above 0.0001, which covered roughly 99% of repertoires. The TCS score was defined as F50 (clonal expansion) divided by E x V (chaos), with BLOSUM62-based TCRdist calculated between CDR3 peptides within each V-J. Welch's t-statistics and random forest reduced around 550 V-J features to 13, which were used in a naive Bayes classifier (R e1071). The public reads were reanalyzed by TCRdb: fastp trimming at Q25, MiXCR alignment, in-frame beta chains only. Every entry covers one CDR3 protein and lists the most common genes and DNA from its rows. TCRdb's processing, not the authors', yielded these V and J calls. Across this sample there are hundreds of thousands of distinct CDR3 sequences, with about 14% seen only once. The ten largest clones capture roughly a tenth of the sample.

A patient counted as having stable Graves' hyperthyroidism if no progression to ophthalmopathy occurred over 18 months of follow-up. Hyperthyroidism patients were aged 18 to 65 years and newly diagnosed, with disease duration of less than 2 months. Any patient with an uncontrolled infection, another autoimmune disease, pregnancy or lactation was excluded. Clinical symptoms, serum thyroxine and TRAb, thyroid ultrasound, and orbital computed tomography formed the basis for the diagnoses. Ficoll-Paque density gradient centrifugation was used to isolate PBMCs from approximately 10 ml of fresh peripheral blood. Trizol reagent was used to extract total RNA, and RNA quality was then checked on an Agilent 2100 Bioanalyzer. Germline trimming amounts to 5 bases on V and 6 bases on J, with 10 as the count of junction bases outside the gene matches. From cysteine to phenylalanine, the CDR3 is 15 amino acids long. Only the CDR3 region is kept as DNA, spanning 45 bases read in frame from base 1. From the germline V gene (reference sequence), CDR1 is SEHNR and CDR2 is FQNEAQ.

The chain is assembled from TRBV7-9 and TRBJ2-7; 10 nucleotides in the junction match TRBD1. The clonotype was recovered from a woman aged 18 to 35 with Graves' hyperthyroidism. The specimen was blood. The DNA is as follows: TGTGCCAGCAGCCCAAGGACAGGGGGACCTAGCGAGCAGTACTTC. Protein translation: CASSPRTGGPSEQYF.